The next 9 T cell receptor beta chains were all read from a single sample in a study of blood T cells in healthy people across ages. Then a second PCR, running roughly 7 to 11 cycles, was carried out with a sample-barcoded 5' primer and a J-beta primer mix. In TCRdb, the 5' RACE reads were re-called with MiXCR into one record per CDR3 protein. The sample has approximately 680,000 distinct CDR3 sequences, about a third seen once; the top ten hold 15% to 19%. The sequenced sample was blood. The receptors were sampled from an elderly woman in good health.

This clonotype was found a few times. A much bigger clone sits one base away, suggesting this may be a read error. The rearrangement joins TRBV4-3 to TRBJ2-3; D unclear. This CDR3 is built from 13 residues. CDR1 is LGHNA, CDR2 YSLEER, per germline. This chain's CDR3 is CASSQDRADAQYF. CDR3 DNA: TGCGCCAGCAGCCAAGATAGGGCAGATGCGCAGTATTTT.

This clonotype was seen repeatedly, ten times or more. CDR3 protein: CASSLSQFPYNEQFF. CDR3 DNA: TGTGCCAGCAGCTTAAGTCAGTTCCCCTACAATGAGCAGTTCTTC. The chain couples TRBV7-3 to TRBJ2-1; D remains ambiguous. Germline values: CDR1 SGHTA, CDR2 FQGTGA. Trimming removed 1 base at V and 2 bases at J, with 9 bases between. CDR3 length: 15 amino acids.

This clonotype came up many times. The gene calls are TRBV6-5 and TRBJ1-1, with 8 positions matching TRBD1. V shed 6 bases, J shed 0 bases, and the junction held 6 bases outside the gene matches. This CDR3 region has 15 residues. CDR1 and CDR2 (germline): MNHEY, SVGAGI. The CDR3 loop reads CASRPRQGLNTEAFF. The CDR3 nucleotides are TGTGCCAGCAGGCCTAGACAGGGGCTGAACACTGAAGCTTTCTTT.

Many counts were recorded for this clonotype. DNA for the CDR3: TGTGCCATCAGTGGGGACAGGGCCGAGGACTACGAGCAGTACTTC. It is translated as CAISGDRAEDYEQYF. This rearrangement joins TRBV10-3 to TRBJ2-7; TRBD1 agrees at 9 bases. The CDR3 runs to 15 residues. Germline V gives CDR1 ENHRY, CDR2 SYGVKD. V gave up 4 bases and J gave up 3 bases; unmatched junction bases: 7.

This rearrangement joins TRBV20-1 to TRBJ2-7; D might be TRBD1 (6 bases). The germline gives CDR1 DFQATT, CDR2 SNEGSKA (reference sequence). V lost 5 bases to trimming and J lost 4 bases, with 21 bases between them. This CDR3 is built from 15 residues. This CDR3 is CSADGEPRTVYEQYF. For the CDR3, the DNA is TGCAGTGCTGACGGTGAACCCCGGACAGTTTACGAGCAGTACTTC.

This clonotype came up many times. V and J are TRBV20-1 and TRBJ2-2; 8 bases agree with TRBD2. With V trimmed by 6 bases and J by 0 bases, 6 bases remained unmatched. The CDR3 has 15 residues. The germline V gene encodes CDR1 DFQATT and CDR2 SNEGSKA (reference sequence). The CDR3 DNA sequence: TGCAGTGCCACGAGACTAGCGCCGAACACCGGGGAGCTGTTTTTT. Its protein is CSATRLAPNTGELFF.

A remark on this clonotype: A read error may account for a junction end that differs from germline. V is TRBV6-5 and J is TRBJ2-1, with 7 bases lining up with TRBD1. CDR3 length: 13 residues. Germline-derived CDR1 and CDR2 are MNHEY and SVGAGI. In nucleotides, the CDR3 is TGTGCCAGCAGCGAAGACAGGGACAATGGGCAGTTCTTC. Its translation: CASSEDRDNGQFF.

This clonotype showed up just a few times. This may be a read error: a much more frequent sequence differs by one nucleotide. CDR3 sequence reads: CASSSGTRYEQYF. The CDR3 nucleotides are TGTGCCAGCAGCTCCGGGACGCGCTACGAGCAGTACTTC. This chain links TRBV5-5 with TRBJ2-7; D is tentatively TRBD1 or TRBD2 (5 bases each). The CDR3 is made up of 13 amino acids. Germline V gene lookup returns CDR1 SGHKS and CDR2 YYEKEE (reference sequence). The ends were cut back, 3 bases at V and 3 bases at J, with 10 bases in the middle.

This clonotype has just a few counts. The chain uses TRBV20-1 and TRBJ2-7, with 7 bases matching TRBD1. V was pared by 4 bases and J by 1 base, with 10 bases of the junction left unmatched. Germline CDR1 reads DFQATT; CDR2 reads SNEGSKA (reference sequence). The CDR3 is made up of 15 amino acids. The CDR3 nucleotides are TGCAGTGCTAACCCGGCCGGGACAGCTTCCTACGAGCAGTACTTC. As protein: CSANPAGTASYEQYF.